The subject of this entry is one T cell receptor (beta chain). There is no known antigen for this receptor. No base quality values were provided; no much bigger clone lies one nucleotide off. The library was generated by the immunoSEQ multiplex PCR assay. TCRdb stores this immuneACCESS table with in-frame sequences only. Part of the clones is absent; in the studies checked, under half of the shortfall reflects unresolved V genes, and no reason is known for the rest. Across this sample there are roughly 710,000 clones, with approximately 85% seen only once. Around 0.01% of the sample is in the top ten clones. The data originate from a study of shared T cell receptors in the human thymus (dated by TCRdb to about 2021). About the full investigation: The study examined how self-reactive, shared T-cell receptor alpha chains are generated in the human thymus.

These data were likewise used in another study, on human thymus T cells. The second study's paper adds: Immunologically healthy infants undergoing open corrective cardiac surgery for congenital heart defects in Finland were used as donors. Thymus tissue was obtained as surgical resects removed during corrective cardiac surgery. Biased V and J gene segment usage appeared to be present in both thymic and peripheral blood repertoires. The related research reported highly overlapping thymic TCR repertoires among unrelated individuals. The study described the TCR alpha and beta repertoires in about eight infant thymus samples and a few matching peripheral blood samples. The cohort included more than five male and two female infants, with donor ages spanning 7 to 244 days. Thymocytes were released mechanically from tissue and stored at -70 °C as pellets of about 9-32 million cells. Genomic DNA was extracted from frozen cell pellets with a QIAsymphony instrument. Using the immunoSEQ multiplex PCR assay, the TCRB and TCRAD loci were amplified from a standardized quantity of quality-controlled genomic DNA. The amplicons covered the V(D)J region and were long enough to include the CDR3 and to identify the V and J genes. The commercial immunoSEQ service was used to sequence amplicons on an Illumina platform. Primer bias and sequencing errors were corrected as previously described, and TCRAD and TCRB definitions were based on the IMGT database. immunoSEQ Analyzer 3.0 and VDJTools were used for repertoire analysis, which covered basic statistics, V/J segment usage, diversity estimates, rarefaction and pairwise overlap. To estimate diversity, the Chao1, ChaoE, Efron-Thisted, Shannon and inverse Simpson indices were applied, and diversity was also estimated on datasets down-sampled to the smallest sample. Repertoire overlap was determined by strict matching of CDR3 nucleotide sequence, V gene and J gene, and Jaccard-based multidimensional scaling clustering was applied. On average, approximately 790,000 unique TCRB clonotypes were obtained from thymus samples, compared with approximately 80,000 from blood samples.

The sample comprised thymocytes. The receptor was derived from a girl less than two years old with a congenital heart defect. Donor details come from another sample of the same person, matched by shared clones.

The CDR3 is CASRGTAGSEKLFF. Here is the DNA: TGTGCCAGCAGGGGGACAGCGGGCTCCGAAAAACTGTTTTTT. In this chain, TRBV6-4 is recombined with TRBJ1-4, with 7 bases aligning to TRBD1. Via the germline V gene, CDR1 is MRHNA and CDR2 SNTAGT. Its CDR3 holds 14 amino acids, cysteine through phenylalanine. Just the 42-base CDR3 DNA is kept, in frame starting at base 1. V is cut back by 6 bases and J by 8 bases, with 9 bases in the junction unmatched.